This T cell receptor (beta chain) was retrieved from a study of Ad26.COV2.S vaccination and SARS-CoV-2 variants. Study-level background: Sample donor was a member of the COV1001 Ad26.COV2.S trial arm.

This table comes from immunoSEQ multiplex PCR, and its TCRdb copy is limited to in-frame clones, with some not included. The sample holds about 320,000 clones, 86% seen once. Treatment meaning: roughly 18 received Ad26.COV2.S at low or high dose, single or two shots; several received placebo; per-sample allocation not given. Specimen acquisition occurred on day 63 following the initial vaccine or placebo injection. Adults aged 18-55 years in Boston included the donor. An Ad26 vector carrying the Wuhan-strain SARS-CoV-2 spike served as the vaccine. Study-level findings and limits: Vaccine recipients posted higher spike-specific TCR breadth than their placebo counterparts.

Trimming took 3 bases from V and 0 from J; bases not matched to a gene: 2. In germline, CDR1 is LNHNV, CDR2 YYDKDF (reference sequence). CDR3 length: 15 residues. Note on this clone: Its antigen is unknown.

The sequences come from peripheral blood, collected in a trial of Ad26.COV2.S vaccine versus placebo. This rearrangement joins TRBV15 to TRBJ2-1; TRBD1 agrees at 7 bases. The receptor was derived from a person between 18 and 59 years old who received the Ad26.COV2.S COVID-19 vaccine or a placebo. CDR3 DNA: TGTGCCACCAGCAGGACAGGGAGCTCCTACAATGAGCAGTTCTTC. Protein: CATSRTGSSYNEQFF.